This TCR beta chain was sequenced in a study of control samples from healthy donors and cancer patients (dated by TCRdb to 2020 to 2021). The CDR3 covers 17 residues, taking in both the cysteine and the phenylalanine. Only CDR3 DNA is held: 51 bases, read in frame from base 1. Preparation of the library involved the immunoSEQ multiplex PCR assay. Not all clones reach the TCRdb copy of this immuneACCESS table, which keeps in-frame sequences only. Checked studies attribute under half of the gap to unresolved V genes and leave the rest unexplained. The sample has fewer than 85,000 clones on record, 91% of them singletons. In total, the top ten clones hold approximately 14% of the sample. To note about this clone: Its antigen is currently not known. Base qualities are missing; no much larger clone stands one base away.

This sequence originates from a young man in good health. Sequencing was done on a sample of blood. This chain is built from TRBV21-1 and TRBJ2-3; the listed D gene, TRBD2, was not tested against the DNA. TRBV21-1 constitutes a pseudogene. The CDR3 loop reads CASSKAGVQGAGDTQYF. The nucleotides are TGTGCCAGCAGCAAAGCCGGTGTACAGGGAGCGGGGGATACGCAGTATTTT.